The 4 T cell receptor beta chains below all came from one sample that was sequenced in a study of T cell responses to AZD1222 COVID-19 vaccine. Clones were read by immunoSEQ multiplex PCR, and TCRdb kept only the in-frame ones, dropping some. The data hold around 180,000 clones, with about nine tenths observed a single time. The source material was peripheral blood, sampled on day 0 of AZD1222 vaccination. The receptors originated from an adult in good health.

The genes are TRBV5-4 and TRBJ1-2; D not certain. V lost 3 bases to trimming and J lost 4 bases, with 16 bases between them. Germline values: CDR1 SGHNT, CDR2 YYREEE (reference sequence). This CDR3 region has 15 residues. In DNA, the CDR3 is TGTGCCAGCAGCTCCGACCGATGGGCAGGCTATGGCTACACCTTC. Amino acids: CASSSDRWAGYGYTF.

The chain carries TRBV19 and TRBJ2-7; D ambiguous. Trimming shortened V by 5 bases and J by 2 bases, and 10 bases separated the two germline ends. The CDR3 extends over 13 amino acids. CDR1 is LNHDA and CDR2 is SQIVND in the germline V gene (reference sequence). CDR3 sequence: CASSFGTTYEQYF. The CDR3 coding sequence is TGTGCCAGTAGTTTCGGTACCACCTACGAGCAGTACTTC.

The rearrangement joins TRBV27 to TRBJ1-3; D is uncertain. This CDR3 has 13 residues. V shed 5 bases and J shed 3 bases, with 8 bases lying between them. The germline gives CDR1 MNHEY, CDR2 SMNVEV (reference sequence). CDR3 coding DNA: TGTGCCAGCAGTCAGGACGGTGGAAACACCATATATTTT. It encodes CASSQDGGNTIYF.

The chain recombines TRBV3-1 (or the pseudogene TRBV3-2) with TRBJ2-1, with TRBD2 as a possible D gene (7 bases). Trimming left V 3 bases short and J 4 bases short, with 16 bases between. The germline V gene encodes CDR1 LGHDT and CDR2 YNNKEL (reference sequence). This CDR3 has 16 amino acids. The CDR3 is CASSQGWRGGYNEQFF. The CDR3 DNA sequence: TGTGCCAGCAGCCAGGGGTGGAGGGGGGGATACAATGAGCAGTTCTTC.